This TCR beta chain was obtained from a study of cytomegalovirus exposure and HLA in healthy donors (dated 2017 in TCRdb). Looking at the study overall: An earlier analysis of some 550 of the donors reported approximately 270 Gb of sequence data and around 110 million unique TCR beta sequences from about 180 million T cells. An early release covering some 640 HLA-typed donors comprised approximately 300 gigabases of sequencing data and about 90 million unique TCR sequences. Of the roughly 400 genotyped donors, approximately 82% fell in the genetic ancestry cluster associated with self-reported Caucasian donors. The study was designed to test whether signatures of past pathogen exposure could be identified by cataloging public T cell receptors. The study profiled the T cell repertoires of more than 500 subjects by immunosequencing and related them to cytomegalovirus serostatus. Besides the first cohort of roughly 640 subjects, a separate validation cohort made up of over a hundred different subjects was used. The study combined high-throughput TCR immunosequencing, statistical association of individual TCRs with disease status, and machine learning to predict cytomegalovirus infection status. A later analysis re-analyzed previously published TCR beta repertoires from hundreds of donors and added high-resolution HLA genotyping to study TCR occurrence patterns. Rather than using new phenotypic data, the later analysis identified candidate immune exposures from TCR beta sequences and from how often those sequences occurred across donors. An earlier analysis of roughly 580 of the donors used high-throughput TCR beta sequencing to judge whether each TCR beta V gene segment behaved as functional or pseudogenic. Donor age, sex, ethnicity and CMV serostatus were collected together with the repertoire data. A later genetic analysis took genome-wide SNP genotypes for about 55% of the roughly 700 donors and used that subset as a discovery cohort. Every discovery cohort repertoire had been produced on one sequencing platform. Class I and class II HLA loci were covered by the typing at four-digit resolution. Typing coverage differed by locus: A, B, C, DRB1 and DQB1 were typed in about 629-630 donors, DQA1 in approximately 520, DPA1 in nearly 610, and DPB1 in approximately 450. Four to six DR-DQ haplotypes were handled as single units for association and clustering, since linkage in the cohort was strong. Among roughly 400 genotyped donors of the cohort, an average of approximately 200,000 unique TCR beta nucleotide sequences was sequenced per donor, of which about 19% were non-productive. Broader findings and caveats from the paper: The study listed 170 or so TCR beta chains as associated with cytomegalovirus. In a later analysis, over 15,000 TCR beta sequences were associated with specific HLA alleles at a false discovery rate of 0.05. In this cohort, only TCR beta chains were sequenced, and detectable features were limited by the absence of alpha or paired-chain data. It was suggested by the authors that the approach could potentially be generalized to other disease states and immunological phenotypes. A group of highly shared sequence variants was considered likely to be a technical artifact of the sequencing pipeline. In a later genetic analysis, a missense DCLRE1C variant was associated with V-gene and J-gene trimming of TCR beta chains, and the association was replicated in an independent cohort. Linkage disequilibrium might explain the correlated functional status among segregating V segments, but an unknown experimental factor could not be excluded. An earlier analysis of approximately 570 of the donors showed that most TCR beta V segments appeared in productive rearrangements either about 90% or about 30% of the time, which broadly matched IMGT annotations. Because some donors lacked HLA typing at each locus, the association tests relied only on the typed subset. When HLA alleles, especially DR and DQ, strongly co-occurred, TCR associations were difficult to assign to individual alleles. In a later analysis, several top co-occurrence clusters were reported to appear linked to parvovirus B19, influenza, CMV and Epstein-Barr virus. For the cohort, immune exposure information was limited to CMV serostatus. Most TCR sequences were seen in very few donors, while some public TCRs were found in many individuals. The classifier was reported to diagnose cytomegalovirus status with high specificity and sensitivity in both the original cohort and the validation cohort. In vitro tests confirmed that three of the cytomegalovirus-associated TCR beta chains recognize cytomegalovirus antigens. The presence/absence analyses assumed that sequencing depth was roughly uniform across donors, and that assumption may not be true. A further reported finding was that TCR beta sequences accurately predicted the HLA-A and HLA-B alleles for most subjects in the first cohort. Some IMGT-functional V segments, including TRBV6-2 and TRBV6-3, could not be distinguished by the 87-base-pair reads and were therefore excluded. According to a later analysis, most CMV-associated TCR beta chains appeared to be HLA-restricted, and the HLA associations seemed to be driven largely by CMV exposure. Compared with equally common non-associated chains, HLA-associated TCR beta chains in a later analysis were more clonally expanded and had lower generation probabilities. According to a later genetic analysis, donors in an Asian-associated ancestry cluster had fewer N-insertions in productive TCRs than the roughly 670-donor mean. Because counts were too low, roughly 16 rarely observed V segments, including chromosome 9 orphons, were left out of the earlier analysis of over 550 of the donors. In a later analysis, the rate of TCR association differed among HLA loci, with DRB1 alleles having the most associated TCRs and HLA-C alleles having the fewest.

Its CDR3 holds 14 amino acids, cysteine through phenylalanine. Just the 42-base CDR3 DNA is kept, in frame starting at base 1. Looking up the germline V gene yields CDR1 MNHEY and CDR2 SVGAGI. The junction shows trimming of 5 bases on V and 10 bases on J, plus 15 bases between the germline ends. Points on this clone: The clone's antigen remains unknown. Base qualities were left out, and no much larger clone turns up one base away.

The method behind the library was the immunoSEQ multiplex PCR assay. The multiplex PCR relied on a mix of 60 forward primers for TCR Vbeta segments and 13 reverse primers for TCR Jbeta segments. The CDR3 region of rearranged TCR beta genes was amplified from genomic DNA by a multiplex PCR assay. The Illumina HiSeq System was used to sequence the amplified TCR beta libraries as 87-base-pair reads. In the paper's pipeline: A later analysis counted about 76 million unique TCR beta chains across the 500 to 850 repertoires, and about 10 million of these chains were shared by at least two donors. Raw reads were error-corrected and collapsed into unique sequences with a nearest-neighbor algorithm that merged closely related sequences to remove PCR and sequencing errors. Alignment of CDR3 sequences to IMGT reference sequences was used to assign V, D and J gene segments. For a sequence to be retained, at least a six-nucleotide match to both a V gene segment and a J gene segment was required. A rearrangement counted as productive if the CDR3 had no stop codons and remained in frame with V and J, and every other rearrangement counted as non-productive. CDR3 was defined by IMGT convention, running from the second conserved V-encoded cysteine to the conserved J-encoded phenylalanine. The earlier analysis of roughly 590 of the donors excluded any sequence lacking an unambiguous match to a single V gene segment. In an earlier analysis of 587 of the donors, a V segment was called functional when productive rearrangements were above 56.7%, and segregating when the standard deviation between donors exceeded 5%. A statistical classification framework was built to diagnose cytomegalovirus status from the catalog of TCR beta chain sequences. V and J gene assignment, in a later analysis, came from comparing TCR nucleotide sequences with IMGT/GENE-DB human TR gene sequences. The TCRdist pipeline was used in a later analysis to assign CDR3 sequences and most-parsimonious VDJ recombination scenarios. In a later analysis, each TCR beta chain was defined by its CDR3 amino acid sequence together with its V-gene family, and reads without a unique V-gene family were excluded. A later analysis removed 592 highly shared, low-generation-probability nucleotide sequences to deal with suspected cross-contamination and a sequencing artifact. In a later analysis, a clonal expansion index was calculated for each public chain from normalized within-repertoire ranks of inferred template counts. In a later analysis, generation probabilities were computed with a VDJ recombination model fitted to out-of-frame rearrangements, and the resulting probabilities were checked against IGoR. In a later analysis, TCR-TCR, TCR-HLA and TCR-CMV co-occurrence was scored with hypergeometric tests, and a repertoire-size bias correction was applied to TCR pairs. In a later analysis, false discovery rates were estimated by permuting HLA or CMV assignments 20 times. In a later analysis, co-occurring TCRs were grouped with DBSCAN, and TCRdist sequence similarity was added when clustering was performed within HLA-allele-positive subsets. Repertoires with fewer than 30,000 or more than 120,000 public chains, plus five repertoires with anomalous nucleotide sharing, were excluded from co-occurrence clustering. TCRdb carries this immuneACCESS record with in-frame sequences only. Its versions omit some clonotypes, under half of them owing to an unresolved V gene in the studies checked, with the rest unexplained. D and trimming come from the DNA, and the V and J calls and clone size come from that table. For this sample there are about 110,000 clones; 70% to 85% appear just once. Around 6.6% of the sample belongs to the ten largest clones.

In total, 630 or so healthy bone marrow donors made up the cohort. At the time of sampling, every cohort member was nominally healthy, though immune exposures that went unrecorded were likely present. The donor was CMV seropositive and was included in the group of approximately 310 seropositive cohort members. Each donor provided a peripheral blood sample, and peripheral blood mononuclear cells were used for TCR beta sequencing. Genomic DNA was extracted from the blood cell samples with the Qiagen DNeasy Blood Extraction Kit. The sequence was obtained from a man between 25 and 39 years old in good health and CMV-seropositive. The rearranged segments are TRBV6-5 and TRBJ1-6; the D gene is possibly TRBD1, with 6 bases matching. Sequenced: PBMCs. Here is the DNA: TGTGCCAGCAGTGATGCAGGGGAAGAATCACCCCTCCACTTT. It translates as CASSDAGEESPLHF.